The rows below give T cell receptor beta chains drawn from one sample of a study of blood T cell repertoires in COVID-19. Generated by immunoSEQ multiplex PCR, the TCRdb table keeps only in-frame clones and is missing some. Of approximately 140,000 clones listed, about 85% are singletons. Specimen: peripheral blood. The receptors come from a woman aged 55-70 years with active or convalescent COVID-19. Both conserved end residues are part of each CDR3. A D gene is named only where the DNA matches it firmly. The size of a clone is reported for some rows only, either as once, few or many, or as a class for expanded clones.

TRBV11-2	.	TRBJ1-2	.	TGTGCCTCAAAACCGGGCCCGGGAGTCGGCTACACCTTC	CASKPGPGVGYTF
TRBV7-9	.	TRBJ2-1	.	TGTGCCAGCAGCCGCGGATACAATGAGCAGTTCTTC	CASSRGYNEQFF
TRBV6-5	TRBD1	TRBJ1-4	.	TGTGCCAGCAGTTCAACACAGGGGATTGGTGAAAAACTGTTTTTT	CASSSTQGIGEKLFF
TRBV6-5	TRBD1	TRBJ1-2	.	TGTGCCAGCAGTTACTCAGACAGGGGTGTCTATGGCTACACCTTC	CASSYSDRGVYGYTF
TRBV2	.	TRBJ1-5	.	TGTGCCAGCAGTGAACGGGAGGGCAATCAGCCCCAGCATTTT	CASSEREGNQPQHF
TRBV7-2	.	TRBJ2-1	.	TGTGCCAGCAGCTTAGATAGCTTAAACGAGAACAATGAGCAGTTCTTC	CASSLDSLNENNEQFF
TRBV6-6	.	TRBJ2-2	.	TGTGCCAGCAGCCCCGGGGACATTAAGGGAGAGCTGTTTTTT	CASSPGDIKGELFF
TRBV7-9	.	TRBJ2-1	.	TGTGCCAGCAGCTTAGGTGGCGGGGACAATGAGCAGTTCTTC	CASSLGGGDNEQFF
TRBV7-9	TRBD1	TRBJ1-4	few	TGTGCCAGCAGCACCCGACAGGGTCAAAGTAATGAAAAACTGTTTTTT	CASSTRQGQSNEKLFF
TRBV29-1	.	TRBJ1-1	few	TGCAGCGGGGAGGGGACTGAAGCTTTCTTT	CSGEGTEAFF